The T cell receptor beta chain described here comes from a study of T cell responses to AZD1222 COVID-19 vaccine. This clone is a singleton in its sample. Its antigen is unknown. Study conclusions and caveats: CD4 TCRs associated with vaccination spanned spike, dominating at 160-218 and 743-854. Elevations in Spike-specific TCR breadth and depth followed administration of two AZD1222 doses.

With 6 bases removed from V and 8 bases from J, the gap between germline ends came to 11 bases. The CDR3 is made up of 12 amino acids. Germline CDR1 and CDR2: MDHEN and SYDVKM. This table comes from immunoSEQ multiplex PCR, and its TCRdb copy is limited to in-frame clones, with some not included. The data hold roughly 150,000 clones, with around nine tenths observed a single time. The J gene is TRBJ2-1, the V gene TRBV28; possible D gene TRBD1, 5 bases. The sequenced sample was peripheral blood, obtained on day 0 of AZD1222 vaccination. This TCR derives from an adult in good health. The CDR3 is CASSSRADEQFF. In nucleotides, the CDR3 is TGTGCCAGCAGCTCCAGGGCCGATGAGCAGTTCTTC.